The sequence of this T cell receptor beta chain was determined in a study of metastatic and nonmetastatic thyroid tumors. Background on the study: For malignant and benign thyroid patients, tumor or nodule tissue and blood were the sources whose repertoires were compared. Study observations and caveats: As reported, TCR beta diversity in blood and tumor was significantly higher in malignant thyroid tumors than in benign nodules.

The CDR3 contains 12 residues. The V and J ends lost 6 bases and 5 bases, in that order; junction bases with no gene match: 4. This clone was found many times. The antigen remains unidentified. As processed by the authors: A distant-metastasis classifier for papillary thyroid cancer was built using CDR3 differences across clinicopathological groups. TCRdb reassembled clones from the PCR reads with MiXCR. V and J calls and clone size were set by TCRdb, not the authors. The sample consists of around 45,000 clones, roughly 3.2% of them appearing once. Patients underwent thyroid surgery, and none had received any treatment before it.

The sample was blood. This clonotype originated in a female donor with papillary thyroid cancer or a benign thyroid nodule (not recorded which). Some clones in this sample may be carry-over from other donors' samples. The genes are TRBV12-3 or TRBV12-4 and TRBJ2-7, with TRBD2 matching over 7 bases. CDR3 sequence: CASSLGGNEQYF. CDR3 coding DNA: TGTGCCAGCAGCCTCGGGGGGAACGAGCAGTACTTC.